This T cell receptor (beta chain) was found in a study of blood T cells in healthy people across ages. Looked up from germline, CDR1 is LGHNA and CDR2 is YNFKEQ. This CDR3 has 17 residues. Trimming cost V 3 bases and J 0 bases; bases outside gene matches: 10. Through a sample-barcoded 5' primer and a J-beta primer mix, a second PCR was run for roughly 7 to 11 cycles. TCRdb used MiXCR to reprocess the 5' RACE reads, holding one entry per CDR3 protein. The sample includes 1.2 million to 1.5 million distinct CDR3 sequences, almost 60% seen only once; the top ten take over 5.5%. The sequenced sample was blood. The sequence was collected from a man between 18 and 35 years old in good health. J is TRBJ1-1 and V is TRBV4-2; TRBD1 matches 7 bases. The CDR3 sequence is CASSQEDRNLMNTEAFF. CDR3 DNA sequence: TGTGCCAGCAGCCAGGAGGACAGGAACCTCATGAACACTGAAGCTTTCTTT.